This T cell receptor (beta chain) was sequenced in a study of blood T cell repertoires in COVID-19. The assay was immunoSEQ multiplex PCR, and TCRdb's table has in-frame clones only and misses some. The top ten clones hold approximately 30% of a sample with about 130,000 clones, less than 90% of them seen once. The CDR3 length is 17 residues. V was shortened by 0 bases and J by 1 base, with 13 bases between the two germline ends. Germline lookup yields CDR1 SGDLS and CDR2 YYNGEE. This chain links TRBV9 with TRBJ2-2; a weak D match, TRBD2 (6 bases). This clonotype was obtained from an elderly woman with acute or convalescent COVID-19. The sequenced material came from peripheral blood. This CDR3 reads CASSVGAAGLNTGELFF. The CDR3 bases are TGTGCCAGCAGCGTAGGCGCCGCGGGGTTGAACACCGGGGAGCTGTTTTTT.